These T cell receptor delta chains were read from a single sample in a study of Vδ1+ human thymocytes. With CATT, TCRdb re-called clones from the multiplex PCR reads. The sample lists 45,000 to 60,000 delta-chain clones; about 14% were seen once. Sequences were obtained from Vdelta1+ gamma-delta thymocytes from the thymus. The receptors shown here come from a girl under three years old who had congenital heart surgery. Each CDR3 is given with its conserved first and last residue. Fields, in order: clone size, D gene, V gene, J gene, CDR3 protein, CDR3 DNA. A D gene is named only where the DNA matches it firmly. Expanded clones are given a class, and other clones once, few, many or no size at all.

size: .; D: .; V: TRDV1; J: TRDJ1; CDR3: CALGFLRGTLGSRTDKLIF; DNA: TGTGCTCTTGGGTTCCTTCGGGGTACGCTGGGATCTAGAACCGATAAACTCATCTTT
size: few; D: .; V: TRDV1; J: TRDJ1; CDR3: CALGDSTLRRPSYEMGDRTDKLIF; DNA: TGTGCTCTTGGGGATTCGACTCTGAGAAGGCCTTCCTACGAGATGGGGGATCGGACCGATAAACTCATCTTT
size: .; D: .; V: TRAV29/DV5; J: TRDJ1; CDR3: CAARGRKLQYTDKLIF; DNA: TGTGCAGCAAGAGGTAGGAAATTACAGTACACCGATAAACTCATCTTT
size: .; D: TRDD3; V: TRDV1; J: TRDJ1; CDR3: CALGDQTGTLSGGPNTDKLIF; DNA: TGTGCTCTTGGGGACCAGACCGGAACACTCTCTGGGGGACCTAACACCGATAAACTCATCTTT
size: .; D: .; V: TRAV29/DV5; J: TRDJ1; CDR3: CASVQQAQDATDKLIF; DNA: .
size: .; D: TRDD3; V: TRAV29/DV5; J: TRDJ1; CDR3: CSVLLALRRWGRADKLIF; DNA: TGCAGTGTACTTCTGGCTCTACGCCGCTGGGGGAGGGCCGATAAACTCATCTTT
size: .; D: TRDD3; V: TRDV1; J: TRDJ1; CDR3: CALGERTGGYSYTDKLIF; DNA: TGTGCTCTTGGGGAACGTACTGGGGGATACTCGTACACCGATAAACTCATCTTT
size: .; D: .; V: TRDV1; J: TRDJ1; CDR3: CALGEGLHPPLNKLIF; DNA: TGTGCTCTTGGGGAAGGCCTCCACCCGCCCCTAAATAAACTCATCTTT
size: .; D: TRDD3; V: TRDV1; J: TRDJ1; CDR3: CALGEPRPGRGIRFQPNPKQYTDKLIF; DNA: TGTGCTCTTGGGGAACCTAGGCCCGGACGGGGGATACGCTTCCAACCCAACCCGAAACAGTACACCGATAAACTCATCTTT
size: medium-sized; D: .; V: TRDV2; J: TRDJ1; CDR3: CACDTGGPSYTDKLIF; DNA: TGTGCCTGTGACACCGGGGGGCCCTCGTACACCGATAAACTCATCTTT
size: few; D: TRDD3; V: TRDV1; J: TRDJ1; CDR3: CALGELGQILRYWGIGYTDKLIF; DNA: TGTGCTCTTGGGGAACTAGGGCAGATCCTACGATACTGGGGGATTGGTTACACCGATAAACTCATCTTT
size: .; D: .; V: TRDV1; J: TRDJ1; CDR3: CALGGVWLGTDKLIF; DNA: TGTGCTCTTGGGGGGGTCTGGCTGGGGACCGATAAACTCATCTTT
size: .; D: .; V: TRDV1; J: TRDJ1; CDR3: CALGPRLWDFPGTYTDKLIF; DNA: TGTGCTCTTGGGCCGCGTCTTTGGGACTTTCCTGGGACGTACACCGATAAACTCATCTTT
size: .; D: TRDD3; V: TRDV1; J: TRDJ1; CDR3: CALGEPPSQPVLGAVYTDKLIF; DNA: TGTGCTCTTGGGGAACCCCCTTCCCAACCTGTACTGGGGGCCGTGTACACCGATAAACTCATCTTT
size: few; D: .; V: TRDV1; J: TRDJ1; CDR3: CALGEPSGPRWGAPNTDKLIF; DNA: TGTGCTCTTGGGGAACCCTCGGGTCCCAGATGGGGGGCCCCAAACACCGATAAACTCATCTTT
size: .; D: TRDD3; V: TRDV1; J: TRDJ1; CDR3: CALGELPTGTGGPLFSGADKLIF; DNA: TGTGCTCTTGGGGAACTTCCTACGGGTACTGGGGGACCCCTATTTTCGGGGGCCGATAAACTCATCTTT
size: .; D: TRDD3; V: TRAV29/DV5; J: TRDJ1; CDR3: CAAEAPGGYVEYTDRLIF; DNA: TGTGCAGCCGAGGCCCCTGGGGGTTACGTAGAGTACACCGATAGACTCATCTTT
size: .; D: TRDD3; V: TRDV1; J: TRDJ1; CDR3: CALGDPAFLPNVLGDTAGADKLIF; DNA: TGTGCTCTTGGGGATCCCGCCTTCCTCCCTAACGTACTGGGGGATACAGCAGGGGCCGATAAACTCATCTTT
size: few; D: TRDD3; V: TRDV2; J: TRDJ1; CDR3: CACDIDHTGGYLYTDKLIF; DNA: TGTGCCTGTGACATCGACCATACTGGGGGATATTTGTACACCGATAAACTCATCTTT
size: few; D: TRDD3; V: TRDV1; J: TRDJ1; CDR3: CALGDPTKIPYWGINTDKLIF; DNA: TGTGCTCTTGGGGACCCAACTAAGATTCCGTACTGGGGGATAAATACCGATAAACTCATCTTT
size: few; D: TRDD2; V: TRDV1; J: TRDJ1; CDR3: CALTSYGNPYTDKLIF; DNA: TGTGCTCTTACTTCCTACGGTAACCCGTACACCGATAAACTCATCTTT
size: few; D: .; V: TRDV1; J: TRDJ1; CDR3: CALGELSCGPDKLIF; DNA: TGTGCTCTTGGGGAGCTTTCCTGCGGGCCCGATAAACTCATCTTT
size: few; D: TRDD3; V: TRDV1; J: TRDJ1; CDR3: CALGELTSPKRLGDLYTDKLIF; DNA: TGTGCTCTTGGGGAGCTGACTTCCCCTAAGCGACTGGGGGATTTGTACACCGATAAACTCATCTTT
size: .; D: .; V: TRDV2; J: TRDJ1; CDR3: CACDTDLGVTDKLIF; DNA: TGTGCTTGTGACACCGATTTGGGGGTCACCGATAAACTCATCTTT
size: .; D: .; V: TRDV1; J: TRDJ1; CDR3: CALGDRIPTDKLIF; DNA: TGTGCTCTTGGGGACCGAATCCCAACCGATAAACTCATCTTT
size: .; D: TRDD3; V: TRDV1; J: TRDJ1; CDR3: CALGPPGSSTTGVPYTDKLIF; DNA: TGTGCTCTTGGGCCCCCCGGCTCCTCCACTACTGGGGTTCCCTACACCGATAAACTCATCTTT
size: .; D: TRDD3; V: TRDV1; J: TRDJ1; CDR3: CALGEVSAALNWGIRHTDKLIF; DNA: TGTGCTCTTGGGGAAGTTTCCGCAGCCCTTAACTGGGGGATACGCCACACCGATAAACTCATCTTT
size: .; D: TRDD3; V: TRDV1; J: TRDJ1; CDR3: CALGESGRPTGGFPIPLMYTDKLIF; DNA: TGTGCTCTTGGGGAATCTGGACGCCCGACTGGGGGATTTCCAATTCCCCTAATGTACACCGATAAACTCATCTTT
size: few; D: .; V: TRDV1; J: TRDJ1; CDR3: CALGDIGWPTSRDIRATDKLIF; DNA: TGTGCTCTTGGGGACATCGGCTGGCCTACCTCGCGGGATATCAGAGCCACCGATAAACTCATCTTT
size: .; D: .; V: TRDV1; J: TRDJ1; CDR3: CALGEGSVRVRTDKLIF; DNA: TGTGCTCTTGGGGAAGGAAGCGTGAGGGTGAGAACCGATAAACTCATCTTT
size: few; D: TRDD3; V: TRDV1; J: TRDJ1; CDR3: CALGEHLPDLLGDHTDKLIF; DNA: TGTGCTCTTGGGGAACATCTTCCCGACCTACTGGGGGACCACACCGATAAACTCATCTTT
size: .; D: TRDD2; V: TRDV1; J: TRDJ1; CDR3: CALGERFLPTVGSDKLIF; DNA: TGTGCTCTTGGGGAACGGTTCCTTCCTACGGTTGGCTCCGATAAACTCATCTTT
size: .; D: .; V: TRDV1; J: TRDJ1; CDR3: CALGPKGVTGLIF; DNA: TGTGCTCTTGGGCCAAAGGGGGTGACGGGACTCATCTTT
size: few; D: .; V: TRDV1; J: TRDJ1; CDR3: CALGDTGLPPPHWATDTDKLIF; DNA: TGTGCTCTTGGGGACACCGGCCTTCCCCCGCCCCACTGGGCGACAGACACCGATAAACTCATCTTT
size: few; D: TRDD2; V: TRDV1; J: TRDJ1; CDR3: CALGEPGFLRSRGTYTDKLIF; DNA: TGTGCTCTTGGGGAACCCGGCTTCCTACGGAGTCGGGGGACCTACACCGATAAACTCATCTTT
size: few; D: TRDD3; V: TRDV1; J: TRDJ2; CDR3: CALGETIPARTGGPTAQLFF; DNA: TGTGCTCTTGGGGAGACAATTCCCGCCCGTACTGGGGGCCCGACAGCACAACTCTTCTTT
size: few; D: TRDD2; V: TRDV1; J: TRDJ1; CDR3: CALGNQPSASYIGGLPDTDKLIF; DNA: TGTGCTCTTGGGAATCAACCGTCGGCTTCCTACATTGGGGGCCTGCCGGACACCGATAAACTCATCTTT
size: few; D: .; V: TRDV1; J: TRDJ1; CDR3: CALGVKFLLKPGDQTSVKLIF; DNA: TGTGCTCTTGGGGTTAAATTCCTACTAAAGCCTGGGGACCAAACATCCGTTAAACTCATCTTT
size: .; D: .; V: TRDV1; J: TRDJ1; CDR3: CALGELSYSLLGHGKLIF; DNA: TGTGCTCTTGGGGAACTCTCCTACTCCCTACTGGGGCATGGTAAACTCATCTTT
size: few; D: .; V: TRDV1; J: TRDJ1; CDR3: CALGEESSPPGLLRRYTDKLIF; DNA: TGTGCTCTTGGGGAAGAATCTTCACCCCCTGGACTTTTAAGGCGTTACACCGATAAACTCATCTTT
size: .; D: .; V: TRDV1; J: TRDJ1; CDR3: CALGEPFEDTPRSRYTDKLIF; DNA: TGTGCTCTTGGGGAACCATTCGAGGATACTCCACGGTCTCGGTACACCGATAAACTCATCTTT
size: .; D: TRDD3; V: TRDV1; J: TRDJ1; CDR3: CALGEPFLPRSGGYAGHTDKLIF; DNA: TGTGCTCTTGGGGAGCCCTTCCTCCCCAGATCTGGGGGATACGCAGGGCACACCGATAAACTCATCTTT
size: few; D: .; V: TRDV1; J: TRDJ1; CDR3: CALGEDLGPDKLIF; DNA: TGTGCTCTTGGGGAAGATTTGGGGCCCGATAAACTCATCTTT
size: few; D: .; V: TRDV1; J: TRDJ1; CDR3: CALGEVPSTDKLIF; DNA: TGTGCTCTTGGGGAAGTTCCCTCCACCGATAAACTCATCTTT
size: few; D: .; V: TRDV1; J: TRDJ1; CDR3: CALGELGVSITRDKLIF; DNA: TGTGCTCTTGGGGAACTTGGTGTTTCTATTACGCGCGATAAACTCATCTTT
size: once; D: .; V: TRDV1; J: TRDJ1; CDR3: CALIKYGDKLIF; DNA: TGTGCTCTCATAAAATATGGCGATAAACTCATCTTT
size: .; D: .; V: TRDV1; J: TRDJ1; CDR3: CALGEIRLGDRSGVKLIF; DNA: TGTGCTCTTGGGGAAATCCGTTTAGGGGATCGCTCGGGAGTTAAACTCATCTTT
size: few; D: .; V: TRDV1; J: TRDJ1; CDR3: CALGELTPGDKLIF; DNA: TGTGCTCTTGGGGAACTAACCCCTGGGGACAAACTCATCTTT
size: .; D: .; V: TRDV1; J: TRDJ1; CDR3: CALGDYGQTDKLIF; DNA: TGTGCTCTTGGGGATTACGGGCAGACCGATAAACTCATCTTT
size: .; D: TRDD3; V: TRDV1; J: TRDJ1; CDR3: CALGPKAFLTRLLGDTHPYTHKLIF; DNA: TGTGCTCTTGGGCCAAAGGCCTTCCTAACACGACTACTGGGGGATACGCATCCGTACACACATAAACTCATCTTT
size: few; D: TRDD3; V: TRDV1; J: TRDJ1; CDR3: CALGEIPSLRGTGGYAHTDKLIF; DNA: TGTGCTCTTGGGGAGATACCTTCACTACGGGGTACTGGGGGATACGCGCACACCGATAAACTCATCTTT
size: .; D: .; V: TRDV1; J: TRDJ1; CDR3: CALGEVFAGVDKLIF; DNA: TGTGCTCTTGGGGAAGTTTTCGCGGGCGTCGATAAACTCATCTTT
size: .; D: TRDD3; V: TRDV1; J: TRDJ1; CDR3: CALGELPSYWGIPSGYTDKLIF; DNA: TGTGCTCTTGGGGAACTACCTTCCTACTGGGGGATACCATCGGGGTACACCGATAAACTCATCTTT
size: .; D: .; V: TRDV1; J: TRDJ1; CDR3: CALGEPEVREVLIKLIF; DNA: TGTGCTCTTGGGGAACCCGAGGTCAGAGAGGTACTGATTAAACTCATCTTT
size: .; D: TRDD3; V: TRDV1; J: TRDJ1; CDR3: CALGERTPNFPDQGYGRWGDKLIF; DNA: TGTGCTCTTGGGGAACGCACCCCGAATTTTCCAGATCAGGGATACGGAAGATGGGGCGATAAACTCATCTTT
size: .; D: .; V: TRDV1; J: TRDJ1; CDR3: CALGEPSGRLGVTPLYTDKLIF; DNA: TGTGCTCTTGGGGAACCGTCGGGACGCCTTGGAGTTACCCCACTGTACACCGATAAACTCATCTTT
size: few; D: TRDD2; V: TRDV1; J: TRDJ1; CDR3: CALGLPKGRHNRADKLIF; DNA: TGTGCTCTTGGGCTTCCTAAAGGCCGGCACAACCGGGCCGATAAACTCATCTTT